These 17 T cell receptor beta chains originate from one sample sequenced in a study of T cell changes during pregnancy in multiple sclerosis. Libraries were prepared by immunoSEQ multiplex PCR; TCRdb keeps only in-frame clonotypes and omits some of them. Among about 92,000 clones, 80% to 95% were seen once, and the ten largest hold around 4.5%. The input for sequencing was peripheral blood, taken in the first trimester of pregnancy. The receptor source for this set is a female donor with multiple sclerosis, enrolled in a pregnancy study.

DNA of the CDR3: TGTGCCAGCAGCTTAGTGCCCAGGGGGCCATTGAACTATGGCTACACCTTC. It translates to CASSLVPRGPLNYGYTF. This chain links TRBV7-9 with TRBJ1-2; TRBD1 matches 8 bases. The CDR3 spans 17 residues. Germline V gene data show CDR1 as SEHNR and CDR2 as FQNEAQ (reference sequence). Unmatched junction bases numbered 9, after V lost 1 base and J lost 2 bases.

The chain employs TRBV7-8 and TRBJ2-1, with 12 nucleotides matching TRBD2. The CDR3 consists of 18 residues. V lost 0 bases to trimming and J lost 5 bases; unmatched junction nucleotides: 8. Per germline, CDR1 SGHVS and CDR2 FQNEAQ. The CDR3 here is CASSLALAGGANDNEQFF. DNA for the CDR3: TGTGCCAGCAGCTTAGCACTAGCGGGGGGCGCGAACGACAATGAGCAGTTCTTC. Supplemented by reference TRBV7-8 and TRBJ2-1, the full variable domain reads GAGVSQSPRYKVAKRGQDVALRCDPISGHVSLFWYQQALGQGPEFLTYFQNEAQLDKSGLPSDRFFAERPEGSVSTLKIQRTQQEDSAVYLCASSLALAGGANDNEQFFGPGTRLTVL.

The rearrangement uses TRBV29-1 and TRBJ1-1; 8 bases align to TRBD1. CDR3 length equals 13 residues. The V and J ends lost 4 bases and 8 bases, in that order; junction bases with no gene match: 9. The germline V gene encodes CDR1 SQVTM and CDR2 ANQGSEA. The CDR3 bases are TGCAGCGTTGTCGGACAGGGCCTCCAAGAAGCTTTCTTT. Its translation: CSVVGQGLQEAFF. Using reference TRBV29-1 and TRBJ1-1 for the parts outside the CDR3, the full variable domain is SAVISQKPSRDICQRGTSLTIQCQVDSQVTMMFWYRQQPGQSLTLIATANQGSEATYESGFVIDKFPISRPNLTFSTLTVSNMSPEDSSIYLCSVVGQGLQEAFFGQGTRLTVV.

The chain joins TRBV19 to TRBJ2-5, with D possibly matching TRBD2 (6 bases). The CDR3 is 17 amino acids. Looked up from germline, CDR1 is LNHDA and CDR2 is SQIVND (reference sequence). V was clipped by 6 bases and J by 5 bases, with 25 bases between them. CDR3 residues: CASSATPRRGEGETQYF. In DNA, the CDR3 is TGTGCCAGTAGCGCGACCCCAAGGAGGGGTGAGGGGGAGACCCAGTACTTC.

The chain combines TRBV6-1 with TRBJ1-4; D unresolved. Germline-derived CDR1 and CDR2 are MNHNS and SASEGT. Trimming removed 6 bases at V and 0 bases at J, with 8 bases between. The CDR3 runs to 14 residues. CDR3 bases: TGTGCCAGCAGCCAGATTGCAACTAATGAAAAACTGTTTTTT. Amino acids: CASSQIATNEKLFF.

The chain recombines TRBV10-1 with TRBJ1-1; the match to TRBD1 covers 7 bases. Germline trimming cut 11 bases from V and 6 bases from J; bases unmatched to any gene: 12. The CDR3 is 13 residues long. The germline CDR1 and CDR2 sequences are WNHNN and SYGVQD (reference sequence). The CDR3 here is CAWLRGQDAEAFF. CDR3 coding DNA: TGCGCCTGGCTCCGAGGACAGGACGCTGAAGCTTTCTTT.

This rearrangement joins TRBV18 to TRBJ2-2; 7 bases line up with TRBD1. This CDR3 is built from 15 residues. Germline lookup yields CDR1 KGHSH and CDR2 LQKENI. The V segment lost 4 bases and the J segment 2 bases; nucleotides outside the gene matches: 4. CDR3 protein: CASSRKGGNTGELFF. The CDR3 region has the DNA TGTGCCAGCTCACGGAAAGGGGGCAACACCGGGGAGCTGTTTTTT.

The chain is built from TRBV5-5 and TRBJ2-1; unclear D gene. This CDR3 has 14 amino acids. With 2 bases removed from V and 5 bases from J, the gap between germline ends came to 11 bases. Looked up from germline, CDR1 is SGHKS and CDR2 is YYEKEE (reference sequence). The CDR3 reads CASSLERIHNEQFF. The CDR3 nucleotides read TGTGCCAGCAGCTTAGAGCGAATCCACAATGAGCAGTTCTTC.

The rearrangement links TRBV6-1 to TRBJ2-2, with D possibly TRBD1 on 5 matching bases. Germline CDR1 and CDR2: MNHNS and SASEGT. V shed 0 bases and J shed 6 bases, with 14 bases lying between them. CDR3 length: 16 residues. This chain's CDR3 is CASSEATGTMPGELFF. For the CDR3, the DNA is TGTGCCAGCAGTGAAGCAACAGGAACGATGCCCGGGGAGCTGTTTTTT.

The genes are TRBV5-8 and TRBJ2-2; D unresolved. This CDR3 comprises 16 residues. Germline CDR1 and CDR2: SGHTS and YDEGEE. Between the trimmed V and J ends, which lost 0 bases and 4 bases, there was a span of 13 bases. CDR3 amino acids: CASSLAQTFLTGELFF. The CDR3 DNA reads TGTGCCAGCAGCTTGGCACAGACGTTCCTCACCGGGGAGCTGTTTTTT.

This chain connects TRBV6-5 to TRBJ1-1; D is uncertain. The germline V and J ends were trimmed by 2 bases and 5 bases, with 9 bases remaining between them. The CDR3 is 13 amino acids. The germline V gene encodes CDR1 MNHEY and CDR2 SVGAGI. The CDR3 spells CASSYSRGTEAFF. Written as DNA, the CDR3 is TGTGCCAGCAGTTACAGTCGGGGTACTGAAGCTTTCTTT.

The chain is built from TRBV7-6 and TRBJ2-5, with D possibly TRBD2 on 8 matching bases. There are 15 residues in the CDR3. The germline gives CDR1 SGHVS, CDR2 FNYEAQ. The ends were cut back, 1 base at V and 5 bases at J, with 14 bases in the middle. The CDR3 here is CASSLGAGGQETQYF. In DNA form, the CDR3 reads TGTGCCAGCAGCTTAGGCGCGGGGGGACAGGAGACCCAGTACTTC. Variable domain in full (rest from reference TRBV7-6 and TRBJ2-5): GAGVSQSPRYKVTKRGQDVALRCDPISGHVSLYWYRQALGQGPEFLTYFNYEAQQDKSGLPNDRFSAERPEGSISTLTIQRTEQRDSAMYRCASSLGAGGQETQYFGPGTRLLVL.

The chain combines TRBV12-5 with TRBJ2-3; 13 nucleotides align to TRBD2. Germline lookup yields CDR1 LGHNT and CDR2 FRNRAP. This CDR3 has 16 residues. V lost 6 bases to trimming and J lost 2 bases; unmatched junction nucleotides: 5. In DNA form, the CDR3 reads TGTGCTAGTGGAGCGGGACTAGCGGGGCTCACAGATACGCAGTATTTT. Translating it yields CASGAGLAGLTDTQYF.

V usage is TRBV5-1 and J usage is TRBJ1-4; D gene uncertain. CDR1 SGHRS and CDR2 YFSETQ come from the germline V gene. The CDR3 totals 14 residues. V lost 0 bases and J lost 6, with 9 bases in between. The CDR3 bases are TGCGCCAGCAGCTTGGCCGGAGGGTATGAAAAACTGTTTTTT. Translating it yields CASSLAGGYEKLFF.

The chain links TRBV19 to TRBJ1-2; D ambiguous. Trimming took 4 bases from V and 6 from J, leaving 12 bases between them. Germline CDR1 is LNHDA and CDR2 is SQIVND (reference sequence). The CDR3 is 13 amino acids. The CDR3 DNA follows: TGTGCCAGTAGTAGGCCGGGGAACGATGGCTACACCTTC. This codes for CASSRPGNDGYTF.

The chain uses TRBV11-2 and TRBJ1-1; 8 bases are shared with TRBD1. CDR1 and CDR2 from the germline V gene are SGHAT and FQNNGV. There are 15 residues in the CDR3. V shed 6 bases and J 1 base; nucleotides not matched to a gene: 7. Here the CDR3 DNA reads TGTGCCAGCAGTATAGCTGGACAGGGGAACACTGAAGCTTTCTTT. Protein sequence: CASSIAGQGNTEAFF.

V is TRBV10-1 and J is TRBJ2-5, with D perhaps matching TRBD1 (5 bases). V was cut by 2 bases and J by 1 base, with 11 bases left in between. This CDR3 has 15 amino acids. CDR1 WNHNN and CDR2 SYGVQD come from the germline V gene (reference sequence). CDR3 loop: CASSENQGGQETQYF. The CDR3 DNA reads TGCGCCAGCAGTGAGAATCAGGGTGGCCAAGAGACCCAGTACTTC.